The source of this T cell receptor (beta chain) is a study of T cells expressing NK-cell markers. Study in general: Repertoires of TCR beta were obtained from T cells sorted as CD3+CD56+NKG2C+, CD3+CD56+NKG2C- and CD3+CD56-NKG2C+.

CDR3 length: 13 amino acids. Per germline, CDR1 SQVTM and CDR2 ANQGSEA. Reprocessing the 5' RACE reads, TCRdb reports a single entry for every CDR3 protein and omits DNA. The sample holds 550,000 to 600,000 distinct CDR3 sequences. The sequencing input was blood T cells: a sorted CD56 or NKG2C T cell subset, CD4+ or CD8+ T cells, or bulk PBMC T cells (not recorded which). The chain carries TRBV29-1 and TRBJ2-1; the TCRdb D gene call, TRBD2, has no DNA to confirm it. The source is a young man in good health. Here the CDR3 reads CSRKGEAYNEQFF.